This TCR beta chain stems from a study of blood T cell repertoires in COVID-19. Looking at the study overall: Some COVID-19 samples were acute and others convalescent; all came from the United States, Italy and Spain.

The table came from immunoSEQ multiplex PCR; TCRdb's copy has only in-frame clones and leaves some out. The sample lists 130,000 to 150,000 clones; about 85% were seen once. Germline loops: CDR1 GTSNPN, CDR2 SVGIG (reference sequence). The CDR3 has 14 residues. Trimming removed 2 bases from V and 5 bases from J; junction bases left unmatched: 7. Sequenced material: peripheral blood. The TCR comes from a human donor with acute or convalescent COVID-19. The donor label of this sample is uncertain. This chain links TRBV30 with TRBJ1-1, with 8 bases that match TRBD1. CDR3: CAWSPTGETTEAFF. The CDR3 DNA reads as TGTGCCTGGAGTCCGACAGGGGAGACTACTGAAGCTTTCTTT.